This is a list of T cell receptor beta chains from one sample in a study of blood T cell repertoires in COVID-19. Method: immunoSEQ multiplex PCR; TCRdb's copy keeps in-frame clones and lacks some. The table includes about 140,000 clones, approximately 90% detected once. The sequenced sample consisted of peripheral blood. The receptors derive from a man in his sixties with active or convalescent COVID-19. CDR3s include the opening cysteine and the closing phenylalanine or tryptophan. Each record gives: clone size, D gene, V gene, CDR3 protein. The D gene is left open where the match is weak. Not all rows give a size; the values are once, few, many and, for expanded clones, a class.

size: .
D: TRBD1
V: TRBV6-5
CDR3: CASSLTGGQPQHF

size: .
D: .
V: TRBV6-5
CDR3: CASRRGAYYEQYF

size: .
D: TRBD2
V: TRBV5-1
CDR3: CASSFPGLAAINEQFF

size: .
D: TRBD2
V: TRBV10-2
CDR3: CASSVSGANYEQYF

size: .
D: TRBD1
V: TRBV7-9
CDR3: CASSLLAGGFEKLFF

size: .
D: .
V: TRBV5-6
CDR3: CASSVDSYEQYF

size: .
D: TRBD1
V: TRBV6-1
CDR3: CASSEARGGKNSPLHF

size: .
D: .
V: TRBV19
CDR3: CASSAKANTEAFF

size: .
D: .
V: TRBV18
CDR3: CASSPTSDTQYF

size: .
D: TRBD1
V: TRBV6-5
CDR3: CASRRDRFYKQYF

size: .
D: .
V: TRBV5-1
CDR3: CASSFGLWGVTEAFF

size: .
D: .
V: TRBV7-3
CDR3: CASSYGTGGGDTQYF

size: once
D: .
V: TRBV6-2/TRBV6-3
CDR3: CASSYSLANTEAFF

size: .
D: .
V: TRBV28
CDR3: CASSRGQNYGYTF

size: .
D: .
V: TRBV6-6
CDR3: CASSSGDRGYTF

size: once
D: TRBD1
V: TRBV27
CDR3: CASSPDRGRGGGTEAFF

size: .
D: TRBD2
V: TRBV18
CDR3: CASSPPQAGGSSDTQYF

size: .
D: .
V: TRBV28
CDR3: CASTSLYGYTF

size: many
D: .
V: TRBV30
CDR3: CAWSGQMNTEAFF

size: .
D: .
V: TRBV18
CDR3: CASSPGEAVGYTF

size: .
D: .
V: TRBV11-3
CDR3: CASSSWSTNNEQFF

size: .
D: .
V: TRBV2
CDR3: CASIKNQVTDTQYF

size: .
D: TRBD1
V: TRBV7-9
CDR3: CASSFATGGGGELFF

size: .
D: .
V: TRBV4-2
CDR3: CASSQEAGLHNEQFF

size: .
D: .
V: TRBV19
CDR3: CASSIAGSGLYEQYF

size: .
D: .
V: TRBV6-5
CDR3: CASRAGRGNQPQHF

size: .
D: TRBD1
V: TRBV27
CDR3: CASSSWTGAYNEQFF

size: .
D: .
V: TRBV2
CDR3: CASRMGTGSYEQYF

size: .
D: .
V: TRBV30
CDR3: CAWIPGRRDYGYTF

size: .
D: .
V: TRBV4-3
CDR3: CASSQAVRADYGYTF

size: once
D: .
V: TRBV6-5
CDR3: CATALAGTQYF

size: .
D: .
V: TRBV5-4
CDR3: CASSTRQEETQYF

size: .
D: .
V: TRBV18
CDR3: CASSPPTAGTDTQYF

size: .
D: TRBD2
V: TRBV28
CDR3: CASSPGKVGRSTPNEQFF

size: .
D: TRBD1
V: TRBV18
CDR3: CASSPDRDGAQYF

size: .
D: .
V: TRBV5-6
CDR3: CASSIRNRHEKLFF

size: .
D: .
V: TRBV18
CDR3: CASSPPVVNEKLFF

size: .
D: .
V: TRBV9
CDR3: CASSVDTSSYNSPLHF

size: .
D: .
V: TRBV5-8
CDR3: CASSSTGNRSPLHF

size: .
D: .
V: TRBV10-3
CDR3: CATHGTLSGNTIYF

size: .
D: TRBD1
V: TRBV28
CDR3: CAITQGVYGYTF

size: .
D: .
V: TRBV5-8
CDR3: CASSLRGQASDEQYF

size: few
D: .
V: TRBV5-1
CDR3: CASSPMSSDSLLRYTF

size: .
D: TRBD1
V: TRBV11-2
CDR3: CASSPRDRGPGNTIYF

size: .
D: .
V: TRBV3-1/TRBV3-2
CDR3: CASSQENSFYGYTF

size: .
D: .
V: TRBV4-2
CDR3: CASSLSRGGHNNEQFF

size: .
D: .
V: TRBV3-1/TRBV3-2
CDR3: CATSFRGGGEQYF

size: .
D: .
V: TRBV12-3/TRBV12-4
CDR3: CASSPKFTEAFF